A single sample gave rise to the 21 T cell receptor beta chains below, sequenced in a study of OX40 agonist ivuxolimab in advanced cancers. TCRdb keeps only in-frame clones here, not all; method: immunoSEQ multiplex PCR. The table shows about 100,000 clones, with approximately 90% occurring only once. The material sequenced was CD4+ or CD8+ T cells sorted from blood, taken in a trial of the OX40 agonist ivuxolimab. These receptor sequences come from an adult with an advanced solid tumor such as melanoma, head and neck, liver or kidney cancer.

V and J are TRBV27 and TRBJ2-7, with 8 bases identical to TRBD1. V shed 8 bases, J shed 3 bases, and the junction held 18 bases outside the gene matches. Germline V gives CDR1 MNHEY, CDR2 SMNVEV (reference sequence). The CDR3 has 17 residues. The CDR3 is CASARGQGTAGNYEQYF. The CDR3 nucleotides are TGTGCCAGCGCTCGCGGACAGGGAACGGCCGGGAACTACGAGCAGTACTTC.

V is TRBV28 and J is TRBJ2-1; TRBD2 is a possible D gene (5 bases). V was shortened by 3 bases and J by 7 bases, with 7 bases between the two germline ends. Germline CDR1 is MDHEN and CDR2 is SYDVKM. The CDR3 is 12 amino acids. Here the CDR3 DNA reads TGTGCCAGCAGTTTGCGAGGGAATGAGCAGTTCTTC. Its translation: CASSLRGNEQFF.

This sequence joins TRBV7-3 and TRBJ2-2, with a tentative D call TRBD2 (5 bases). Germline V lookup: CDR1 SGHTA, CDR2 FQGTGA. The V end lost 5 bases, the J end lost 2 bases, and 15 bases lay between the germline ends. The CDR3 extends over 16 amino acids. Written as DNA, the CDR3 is TGTGCCAGCAGCCCCCAGGCTAGCAGAAACACCGGGGAGCTGTTTTTT. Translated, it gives CASSPQASRNTGELFF.

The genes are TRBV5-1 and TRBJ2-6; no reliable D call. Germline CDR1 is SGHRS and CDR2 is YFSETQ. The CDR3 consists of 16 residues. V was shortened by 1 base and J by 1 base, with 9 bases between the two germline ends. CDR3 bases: TGCGCCAGCAGCTTGAGTGTGGGTTCTGGGGCCAACGTCCTGACTTTC. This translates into CASSLSVGSGANVLTF.

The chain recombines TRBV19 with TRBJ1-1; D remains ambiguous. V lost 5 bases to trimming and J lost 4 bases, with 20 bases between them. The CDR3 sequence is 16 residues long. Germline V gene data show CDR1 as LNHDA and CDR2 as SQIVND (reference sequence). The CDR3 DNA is TGTGCCAGTAGTCCCCTGTCCTTTAATAGGATCACTGAAGCTTTCTTT. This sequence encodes CASSPLSFNRITEAFF.

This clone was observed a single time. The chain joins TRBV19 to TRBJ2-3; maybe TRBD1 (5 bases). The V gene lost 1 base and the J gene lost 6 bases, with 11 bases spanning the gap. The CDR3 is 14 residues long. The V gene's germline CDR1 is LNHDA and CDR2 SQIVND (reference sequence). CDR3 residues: CASSIGRAGDTQYF. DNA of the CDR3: TGTGCCAGTAGTATAGGCAGGGCCGGGGATACGCAGTATTTT.

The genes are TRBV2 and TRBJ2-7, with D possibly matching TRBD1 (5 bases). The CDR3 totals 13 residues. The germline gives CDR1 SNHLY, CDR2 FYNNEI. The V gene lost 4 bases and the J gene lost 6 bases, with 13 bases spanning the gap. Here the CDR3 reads CASSVDSPAEQYF. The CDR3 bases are TGTGCCAGCAGTGTTGACAGTCCCGCCGAGCAGTACTTC.

CDR3 nucleotide sequence: TGTGCCAGTACCGGGACCGTCTCCCGTGGTACGCAGTATTTT. Residues: CASTGTVSRGTQYF. The chain has TRBV2 and TRBJ2-3; D tentatively fits TRBD1 or TRBD2 (5 bases each). The CDR3 loop spans 14 amino acids. Trimming removed 9 bases from V and 8 bases from J, with 21 bases in between. Per germline, CDR1 SNHLY and CDR2 FYNNEI.

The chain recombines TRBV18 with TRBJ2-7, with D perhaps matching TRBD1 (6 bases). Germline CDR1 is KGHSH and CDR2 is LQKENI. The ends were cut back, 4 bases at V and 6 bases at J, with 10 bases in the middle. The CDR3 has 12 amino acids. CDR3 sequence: CASSQTGPEQYF. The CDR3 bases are TGTGCCAGCTCACAAACAGGGCCCGAGCAGTACTTC. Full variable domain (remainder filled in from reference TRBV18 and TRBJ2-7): NAGVMQNPRHLVRRRGQEARLRCSPMKGHSHVYWYRQLPEEGLKFMVYLQKENIIDESGMPKERFSAEFPKEGPSILRIQQVVRGDSAAYFCASSQTGPEQYFGPGTRLTVT.

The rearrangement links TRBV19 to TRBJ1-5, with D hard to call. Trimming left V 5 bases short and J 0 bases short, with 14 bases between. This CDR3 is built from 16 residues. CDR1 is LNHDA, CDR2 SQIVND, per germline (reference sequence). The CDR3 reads CASSPRPNYSNQPQHF. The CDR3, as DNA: TGTGCCAGTAGTCCCCGACCCAATTATAGCAATCAGCCCCAGCATTTT.

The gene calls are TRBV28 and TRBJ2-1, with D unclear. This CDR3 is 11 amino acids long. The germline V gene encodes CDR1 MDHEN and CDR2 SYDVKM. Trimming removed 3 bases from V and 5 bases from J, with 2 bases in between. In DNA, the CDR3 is TGTGCCAGCAGTTTTGACAATGAGCAGTTCTTC. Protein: CASSFDNEQFF.

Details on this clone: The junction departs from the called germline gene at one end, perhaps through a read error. CDR3 loop: CASTLGVTGNTIYF. The CDR3 DNA is TGTGCCAGCACCTTGGGGGTTACTGGAAACACCATATATTTT. The rearrangement links TRBV5-6 to TRBJ1-3; TRBD1 might be the D (5 bases). Germline CDR1 reads SGHDT; CDR2 reads YYEEEE. This CDR3 is 14 amino acids long.

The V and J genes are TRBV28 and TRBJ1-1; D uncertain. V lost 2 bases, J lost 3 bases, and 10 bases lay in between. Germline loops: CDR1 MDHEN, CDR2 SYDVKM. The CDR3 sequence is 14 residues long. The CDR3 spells CASSLGGIDTEAFF. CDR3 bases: TGTGCCAGCAGTTTAGGCGGGATCGACACTGAAGCTTTCTTT.

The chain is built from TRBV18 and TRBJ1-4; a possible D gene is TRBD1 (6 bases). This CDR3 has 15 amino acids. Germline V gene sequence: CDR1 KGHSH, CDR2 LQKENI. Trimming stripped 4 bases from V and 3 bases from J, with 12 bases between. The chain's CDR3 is CASSQGGIANEKLFF. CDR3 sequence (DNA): TGTGCCAGCTCACAGGGGGGAATCGCTAATGAAAAACTGTTTTTT.

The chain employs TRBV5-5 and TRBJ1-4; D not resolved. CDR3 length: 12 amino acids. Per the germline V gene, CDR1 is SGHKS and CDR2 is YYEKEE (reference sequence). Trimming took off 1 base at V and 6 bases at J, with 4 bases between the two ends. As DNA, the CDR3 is TGTGCCAGCAGCTTGTACGATGAAAAACTGTTTTTT. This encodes CASSLYDEKLFF.

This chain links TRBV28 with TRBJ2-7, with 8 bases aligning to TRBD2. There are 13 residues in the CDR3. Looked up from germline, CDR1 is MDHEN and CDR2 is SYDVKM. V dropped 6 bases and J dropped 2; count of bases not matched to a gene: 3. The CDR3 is CASSPGGTYEQYF. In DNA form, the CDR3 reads TGTGCCAGCAGCCCGGGAGGGACCTACGAGCAGTACTTC.

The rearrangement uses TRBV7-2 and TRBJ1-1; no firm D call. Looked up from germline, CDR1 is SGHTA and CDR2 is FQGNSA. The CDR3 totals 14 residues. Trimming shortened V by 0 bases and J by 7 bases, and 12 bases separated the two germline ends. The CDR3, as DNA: TGTGCCAGCAGCTTAGCCTCTGGGAGTGGTGAAGCTTTCTTT. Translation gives CASSLASGSGEAFF.

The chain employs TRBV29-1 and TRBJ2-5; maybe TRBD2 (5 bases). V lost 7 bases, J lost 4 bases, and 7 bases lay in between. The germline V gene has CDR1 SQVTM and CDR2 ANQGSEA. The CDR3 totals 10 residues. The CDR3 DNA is TGCAGCGCCACTAGAGAGACCCAGTACTTC. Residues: CSATRETQYF.

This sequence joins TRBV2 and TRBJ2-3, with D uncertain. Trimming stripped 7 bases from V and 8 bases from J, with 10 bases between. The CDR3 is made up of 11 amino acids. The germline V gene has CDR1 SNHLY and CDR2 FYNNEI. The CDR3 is CASTPSATQYF. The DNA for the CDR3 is TGTGCCAGCACCCCGTCAGCTACGCAGTATTTT.

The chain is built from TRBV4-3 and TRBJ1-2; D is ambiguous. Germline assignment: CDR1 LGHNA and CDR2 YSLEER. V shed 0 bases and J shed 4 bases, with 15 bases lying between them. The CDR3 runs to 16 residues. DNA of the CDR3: TGCGCCAGCAGCCAAGAGGGAGGGCTGAACCTCTATGGCTACACCTTC. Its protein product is CASSQEGGLNLYGYTF.

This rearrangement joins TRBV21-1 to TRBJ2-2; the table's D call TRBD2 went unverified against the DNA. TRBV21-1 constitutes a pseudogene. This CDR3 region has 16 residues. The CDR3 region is CASSLLLPPNTGELFF. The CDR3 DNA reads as TGTGCCAGCAGCCTACTCCTCCCCCCGAACACCGGGGAGCTGTTTTTT.